This TCR beta chain was observed in a study of long-term antiretroviral therapy in people with HIV. As regards this clone: Its antigen is as yet unknown.

Whole-study results and caveats: Even long-term ART left TRB diversity below transplant donor controls, despite gains. Regardless of time point, clones expanded before ART dominated the repertoire.

With survey level as its setting, the immunoSEQ assay was v3.0. The table came from immunoSEQ multiplex PCR; TCRdb's copy has only in-frame clones and leaves some out. Of around 15,000 clones detected, just over 75% appear once; the ten largest clones hold 20% to 25%. Trimming left V 6 bases short and J 0 bases short, with 20 bases between. The germline V gene has CDR1 SNHLY and CDR2 FYNNEI. This CDR3 contains 18 residues. Specimen: unsorted PBMCs, collected 2.1 years after starting antiretroviral therapy. This TCR came from a man in his forties or fifties with HIV. The chain joins TRBV2 to TRBJ1-4, with D possibly being TRBD1 (6 bases). The CDR3 region has the DNA TGTGCCAGCAGGAAGGACAGCAGCAGGGGTACAACTAATGAAAAACTGTTTTTT. This gives the protein CASRKDSSRGTTNEKLFF. Supplemented by reference TRBV2 and TRBJ1-4, the full variable domain reads EPEVTQTPSHQVTQMGQEVILRCVPISNHLYFYWYRQILGQKVEFLVSFYNNEISEKSEIFDDQFSVERPDGSNFTLKIRSTKLEDSAMYFCASRKDSSRGTTNEKLFFGSGTQLSVL.